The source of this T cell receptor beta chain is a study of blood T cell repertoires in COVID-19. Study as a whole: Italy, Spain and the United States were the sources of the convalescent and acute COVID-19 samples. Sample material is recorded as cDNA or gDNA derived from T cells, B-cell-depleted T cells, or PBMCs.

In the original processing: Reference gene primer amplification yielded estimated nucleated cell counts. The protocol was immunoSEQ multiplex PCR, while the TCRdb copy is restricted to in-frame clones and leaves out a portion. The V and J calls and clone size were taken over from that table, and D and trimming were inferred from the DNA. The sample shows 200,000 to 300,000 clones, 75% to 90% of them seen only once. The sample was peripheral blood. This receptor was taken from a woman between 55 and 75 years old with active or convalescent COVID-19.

The CDR3 region is CASSLGTGRNEQYF. CDR3 nucleotides: TGTGCCAGCAGCTTAGGGACAGGGAGGAACGAGCAGTACTTC. The chain uses TRBV11-1 and TRBJ2-7, with 8 bases matching TRBD1. Germline CDR1 and CDR2: SGHAT and FQDESV (reference sequence). With V trimmed by 1 base and J by 5 bases, 4 bases remained unmatched. This CDR3 spans 14 amino acids.